A selection of T cell receptor beta chains follows, all from one sample in a study of cytomegalovirus exposure and HLA in healthy donors. The table came from immunoSEQ multiplex PCR; TCRdb's copy has only in-frame clones and leaves some out. The sample shows 100,000 to 150,000 clones, roughly 80% of them seen only once. The specimen sequenced was PBMCs. The receptor set was obtained from a man in his fifties or sixties in good health and CMV-seronegative. CDR3s include the opening cysteine and the closing phenylalanine or tryptophan. The D gene is left open where the match is weak. Clone size is given for some rows only: seen once, a few or many times, or a class if the clone is expanded.

d_call: -
v_call: TRBV11-2
j_call: TRBJ1-4
clone_size: -
cdr3_aa: CASSRCKLFF
cdr3_nt: TGTGCCAGCTCGAGGTGTAAACTGTTTTTT

d_call: -
v_call: TRBV27
j_call: TRBJ2-7
clone_size: -
cdr3_aa: CASSLSPGDTYEQYF
cdr3_nt: TGTGCCAGCAGTTTATCTCCAGGGGATACCTACGAGCAGTACTTC

d_call: TRBD1
v_call: TRBV5-6
j_call: TRBJ1-3
clone_size: -
cdr3_aa: CASSQGQTISGNTIYF
cdr3_nt: TGTGCCAGCAGCCAGGGACAGACCATCTCTGGAAACACCATATATTTT

d_call: TRBD2
v_call: TRBV6-1
j_call: TRBJ2-4
clone_size: -
cdr3_aa: CASSVPPGTSGLAKNIQYF
cdr3_nt: TGTGCCAGCAGTGTCCCTCCGGGGACTAGCGGTTTAGCCAAAAACATTCAGTACTTC

d_call: TRBD2
v_call: TRBV7-7
j_call: TRBJ2-3
clone_size: -
cdr3_aa: CASSLGRGRSDTQYF
cdr3_nt: TGTGCTAGCAGCTTAGGGCGCGGGAGGTCAGATACGCAGTATTTT

d_call: TRBD2
v_call: TRBV9
j_call: TRBJ2-2
clone_size: -
cdr3_aa: CASSVEGAGGPGTGELFF
cdr3_nt: TGTGCCAGCAGCGTAGAGGGAGCGGGAGGGCCGGGAACCGGGGAGCTGTTTTTT

d_call: TRBD1
v_call: TRBV6-1
j_call: TRBJ2-1
clone_size: -
cdr3_aa: CASTGGAGYNEQFF
cdr3_nt: TGTGCCAGTACAGGGGGCGCGGGTTACAATGAGCAGTTCTTC

d_call: -
v_call: TRBV27
j_call: TRBJ1-3
clone_size: -
cdr3_aa: CASSSGDVRGNTIYF
cdr3_nt: TGTGCCAGCTCGTCGGGGGACGTAAGGGGAAACACCATATATTTT

d_call: -
v_call: TRBV6-4
j_call: TRBJ1-1
clone_size: -
cdr3_aa: CASRSGKNTEAFF
cdr3_nt: TGTGCCAGCAGGTCCGGGAAGAACACTGAAGCTTTCTTT

d_call: TRBD1
v_call: TRBV7-8
j_call: TRBJ1-5
clone_size: -
cdr3_aa: CASRGQGDQPQHF
cdr3_nt: TGTGCCAGCAGAGGACAGGGCGATCAGCCCCAGCATTTT

d_call: -
v_call: TRBV19
j_call: TRBJ1-2
clone_size: -
cdr3_aa: CASSTPGATNYGYTF
cdr3_nt: TGTGCCAGTAGTACCCCAGGGGCCACTAACTATGGCTACACCTTC

d_call: -
v_call: TRBV14
j_call: TRBJ2-7
clone_size: few
cdr3_aa: CASSQDKGGPYSYEQYF
cdr3_nt: TGTGCCAGCAGCCAAGATAAGGGGGGGCCCTACTCCTACGAGCAGTACTTC

d_call: TRBD2
v_call: TRBV5-4
j_call: TRBJ2-1
clone_size: -
cdr3_aa: CASSKELAGGPVYNEQFF
cdr3_nt: TGTGCCAGCAGCAAGGAACTAGCGGGGGGGCCGGTATACAATGAGCAGTTCTTC

d_call: -
v_call: TRBV29-1
j_call: TRBJ2-3
clone_size: few
cdr3_aa: CSVGHSVGSTDTQYF
cdr3_nt: TGCAGCGTTGGACATAGCGTGGGTAGCACAGATACGCAGTATTTT

d_call: -
v_call: TRBV19
j_call: TRBJ1-1
clone_size: -
cdr3_aa: CASIGRGLTNTEAFF
cdr3_nt: TGTGCCAGTATCGGAAGGGGACTTACTAACACTGAAGCTTTCTTT